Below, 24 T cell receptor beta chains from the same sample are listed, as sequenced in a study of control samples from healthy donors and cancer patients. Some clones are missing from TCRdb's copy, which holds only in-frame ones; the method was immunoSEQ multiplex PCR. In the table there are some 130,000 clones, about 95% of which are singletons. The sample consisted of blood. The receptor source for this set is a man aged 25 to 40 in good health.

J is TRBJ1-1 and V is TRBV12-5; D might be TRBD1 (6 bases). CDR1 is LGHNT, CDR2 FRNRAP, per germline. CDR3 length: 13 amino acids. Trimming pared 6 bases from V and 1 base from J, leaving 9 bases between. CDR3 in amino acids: CASGLTGNTEAFF. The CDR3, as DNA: TGTGCTAGTGGCCTGACAGGGAACACTGAAGCTTTCTTT.

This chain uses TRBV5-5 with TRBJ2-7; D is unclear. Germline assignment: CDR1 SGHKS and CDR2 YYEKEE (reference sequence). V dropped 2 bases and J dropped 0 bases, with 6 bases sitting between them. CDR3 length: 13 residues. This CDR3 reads CASSLTTSYEQYF. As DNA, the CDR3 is TGTGCCAGCAGCTTAACGACCTCCTACGAGCAGTACTTC.

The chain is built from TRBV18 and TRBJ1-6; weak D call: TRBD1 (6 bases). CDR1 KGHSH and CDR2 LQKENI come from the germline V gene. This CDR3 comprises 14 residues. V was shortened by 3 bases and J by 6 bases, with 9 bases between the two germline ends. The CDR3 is CASSPARGNSPLHF. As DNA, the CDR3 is TGTGCCAGCTCACCGGCCAGGGGTAATTCACCCCTCCACTTT.

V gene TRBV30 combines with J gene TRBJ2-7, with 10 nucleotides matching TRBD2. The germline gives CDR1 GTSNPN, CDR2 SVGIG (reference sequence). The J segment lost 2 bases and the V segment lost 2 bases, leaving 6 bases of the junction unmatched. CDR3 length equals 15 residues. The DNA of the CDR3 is TGTGCCTGGAGTCGAAGCGGGGGGGGCGCCTACGAGCAGTACTTC. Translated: CAWSRSGGGAYEQYF.

CDR3: CASSLDRTGRDEQFF. As DNA, the CDR3 is TGCGCCAGCAGCTTGGACCGGACAGGGCGCGATGAGCAGTTCTTC. The chain couples TRBV5-1 to TRBJ2-1, with TRBD1 identical over 8 bases. V shed 0 bases, J shed 8 bases, and the junction held 7 bases outside the gene matches. This CDR3 contains 15 residues. Per germline, CDR1 SGHRS and CDR2 YFSETQ. Filled out from reference TRBV5-1 and TRBJ2-1, the complete variable domain reads KAGVTQTPRYLIKTRGQQVTLSCSPISGHRSVSWYQQTPGQGLQFLFEYFSETQRNKGNFPGRFSGRQFSNSRSEMNVSTLELGDSALYLCASSLDRTGRDEQFFGPGTRLTVL.

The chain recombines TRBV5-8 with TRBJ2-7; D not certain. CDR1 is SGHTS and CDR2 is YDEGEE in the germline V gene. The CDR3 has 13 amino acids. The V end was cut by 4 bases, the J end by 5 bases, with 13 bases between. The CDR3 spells CASSARGDDEQYF. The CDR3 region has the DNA TGTGCCAGCAGCGCAAGAGGAGATGACGAGCAGTACTTC.

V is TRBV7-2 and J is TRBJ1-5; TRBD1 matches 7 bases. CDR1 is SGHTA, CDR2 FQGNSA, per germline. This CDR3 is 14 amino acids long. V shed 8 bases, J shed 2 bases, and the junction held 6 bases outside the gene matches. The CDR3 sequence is CASSGGGGNQPQHF. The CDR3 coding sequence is TGTGCCAGCTCAGGGGGGGGAGGCAATCAGCCCCAGCATTTT.

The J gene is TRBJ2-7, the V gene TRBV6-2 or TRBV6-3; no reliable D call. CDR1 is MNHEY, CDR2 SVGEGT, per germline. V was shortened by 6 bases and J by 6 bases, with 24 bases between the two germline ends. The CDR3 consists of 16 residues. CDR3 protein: CASSSVNSQNLVEQYF. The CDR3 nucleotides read TGTGCCAGCAGCTCCGTCAATAGTCAGAACCTAGTCGAGCAGTACTTC.

The CDR3 DNA sequence: TGTGCCAGCAGTGGGGCGGGGCAGCTCTCTGGAAACACCATATATTTT. Its protein is CASSGAGQLSGNTIYF. The V gene is TRBV28, the J gene TRBJ1-3; a weak D match, TRBD1 (5 bases). The CDR3 sequence is 16 residues long. CDR1 MDHEN and CDR2 SYDVKM come from the germline V gene. Trimming left V 5 bases short and J 0 bases short, with 14 bases between.

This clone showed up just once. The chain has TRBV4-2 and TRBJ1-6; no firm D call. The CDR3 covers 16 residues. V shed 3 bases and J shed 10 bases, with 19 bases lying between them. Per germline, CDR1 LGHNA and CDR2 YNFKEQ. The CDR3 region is CASSQRETAVLSPLHF. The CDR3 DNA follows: TGTGCCAGCAGCCAGCGGGAGACGGCAGTTCTGTCACCCCTCCACTTT.

CDR3 sequence: CASRAGTIADTQYF. In nucleotides, the CDR3 is TGTGCCAGCAGGGCCGGGACAATCGCAGATACGCAGTATTTT. The chain has TRBV7-8 and TRBJ2-3; maybe TRBD1 (6 bases). With 6 bases removed from V and 4 bases from J, the gap between germline ends came to 14 bases. The CDR3 runs 14 residues. Germline values: CDR1 SGHVS, CDR2 FQNEAQ.

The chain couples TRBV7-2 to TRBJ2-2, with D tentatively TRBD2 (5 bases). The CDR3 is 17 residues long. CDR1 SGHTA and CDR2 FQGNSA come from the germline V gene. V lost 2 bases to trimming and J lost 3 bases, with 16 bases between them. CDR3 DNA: TGTGCCAGCAGCTTATTCACGGCCGGGGTGTACACCGGGGAGCTGTTTTTT. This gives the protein CASSLFTAGVYTGELFF.

This chain's CDR3 is CASSVQGAVTEAFF. CDR3 bases: TGTGCCAGCAGCGTTCAGGGGGCAGTCACTGAAGCTTTCTTT. J is TRBJ1-1 and V is TRBV9, with 8 bases that match TRBD1. CDR1 SGDLS and CDR2 YYNGEE come from the germline V gene. Unmatched junction bases numbered 4, after V lost 2 bases and J lost 4 bases. The CDR3 is 14 residues long.

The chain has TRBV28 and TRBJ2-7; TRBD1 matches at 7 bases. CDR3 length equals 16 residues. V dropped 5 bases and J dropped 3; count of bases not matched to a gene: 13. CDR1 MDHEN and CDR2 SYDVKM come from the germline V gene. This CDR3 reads CASSPLGTEINYEQYF. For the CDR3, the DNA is TGTGCCAGCAGTCCCCTCGGGACAGAAATAAACTACGAGCAGTACTTC.

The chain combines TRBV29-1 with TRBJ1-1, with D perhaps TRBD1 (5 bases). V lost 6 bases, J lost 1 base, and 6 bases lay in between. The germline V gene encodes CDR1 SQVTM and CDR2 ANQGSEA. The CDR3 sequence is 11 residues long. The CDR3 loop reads CSVGPNTEAFF. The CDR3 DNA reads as TGCAGCGTGGGACCGAACACTGAAGCTTTCTTT. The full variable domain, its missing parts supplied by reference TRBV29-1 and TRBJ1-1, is SAVISQKPSRDICQRGTSLTIQCQVDSQVTMMFWYRQQPGQSLTLIATANQGSEATYESGFVIDKFPISRPNLTFSTLTVSNMSPEDSSIYLCSVGPNTEAFFGQGTRLTVV.

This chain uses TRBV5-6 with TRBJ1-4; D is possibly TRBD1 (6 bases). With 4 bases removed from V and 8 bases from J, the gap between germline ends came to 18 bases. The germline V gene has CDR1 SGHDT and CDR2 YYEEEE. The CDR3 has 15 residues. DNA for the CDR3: TGTGCCAGCAGCCTATCGGGACACCAGGAGGAAAAACTGTTTTTT. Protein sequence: CASSLSGHQEEKLFF.

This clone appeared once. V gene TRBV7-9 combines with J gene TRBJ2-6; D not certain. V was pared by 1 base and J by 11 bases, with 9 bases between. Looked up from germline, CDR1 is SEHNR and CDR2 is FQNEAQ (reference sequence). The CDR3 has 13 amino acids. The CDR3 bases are TGTGCCAGCAGCTTAGGGGCGGTCTACGTCCTGACTTTC. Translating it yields CASSLGAVYVLTF.

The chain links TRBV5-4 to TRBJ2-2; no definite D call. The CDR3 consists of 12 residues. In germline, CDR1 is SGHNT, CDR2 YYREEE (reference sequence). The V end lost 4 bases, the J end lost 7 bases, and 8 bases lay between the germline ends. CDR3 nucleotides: TGTGCCAGCAGCCTGCCCCTCGGGGAGCTGTTTTTT. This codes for CASSLPLGELFF.

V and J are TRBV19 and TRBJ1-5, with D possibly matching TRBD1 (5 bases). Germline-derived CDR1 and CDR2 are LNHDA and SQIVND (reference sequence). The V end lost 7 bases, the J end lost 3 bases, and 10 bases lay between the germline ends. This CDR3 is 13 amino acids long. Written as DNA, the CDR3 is TGTGCCAGTATTGGGGGGTTCAATCAGCCCCAGCATTTT. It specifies CASIGGFNQPQHF.

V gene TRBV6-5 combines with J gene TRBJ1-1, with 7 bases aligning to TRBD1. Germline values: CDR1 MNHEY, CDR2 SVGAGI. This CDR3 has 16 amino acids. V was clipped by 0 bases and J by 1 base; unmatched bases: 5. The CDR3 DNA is TGTGCCAGCAGTTACTCGGGGAGGGGGCCGAACACTGAAGCTTTCTTT. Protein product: CASSYSGRGPNTEAFF.

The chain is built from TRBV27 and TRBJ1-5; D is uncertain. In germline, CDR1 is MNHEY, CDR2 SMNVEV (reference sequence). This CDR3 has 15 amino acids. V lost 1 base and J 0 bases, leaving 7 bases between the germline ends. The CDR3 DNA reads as TGTGCCAGCAGTTTATTGGGCAGTAGCAATCAGCCCCAGCATTTT. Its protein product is CASSLLGSSNQPQHF.

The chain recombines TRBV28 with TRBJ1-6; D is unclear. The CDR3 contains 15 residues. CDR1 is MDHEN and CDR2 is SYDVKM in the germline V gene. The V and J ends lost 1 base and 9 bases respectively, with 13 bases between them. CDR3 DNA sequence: TGTGCCAGCAGTTTATTCCAGGTTGAGATTTCACCCCTCCACTTT. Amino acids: CASSLFQVEISPLHF.

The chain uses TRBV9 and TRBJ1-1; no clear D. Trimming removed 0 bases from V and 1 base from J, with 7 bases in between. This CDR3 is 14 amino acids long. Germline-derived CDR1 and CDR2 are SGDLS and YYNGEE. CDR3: CASSVGRGNTEAFF. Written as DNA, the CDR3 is TGTGCCAGCAGCGTAGGGCGTGGGAACACTGAAGCTTTCTTT.

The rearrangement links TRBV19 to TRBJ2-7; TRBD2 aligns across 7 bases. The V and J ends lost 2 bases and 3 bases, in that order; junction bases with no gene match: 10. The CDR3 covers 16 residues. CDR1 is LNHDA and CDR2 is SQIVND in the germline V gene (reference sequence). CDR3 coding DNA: TGTGCCAGTAGTATACGGAGCGGGGTTGGCCTCTACGAGCAGTACTTC. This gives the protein CASSIRSGVGLYEQYF.